Below, 5 T cell receptor delta chains from the same sample are listed, as sequenced in a study of gammadelta T cells in human blood. TCRdb re-processed the RT-PCR reads via CATT. The top ten hold 60% to 65% of the sample, which has a few hundred delta-chain clones, about 25% seen once. What was sequenced was non-Vgamma9Vdelta2 gamma-delta T cells from adult blood. Receptor source: a human donor.

In this sample, this clone is large. This specimen includes other DNA sequences encoding the same CDR3. The rearrangement joins TRDV1 to TRDJ1; TRDD3 matches at 7 bases. This CDR3 contains 19 residues. Germline CDR1 reads TSWWSYY; CDR2 reads QGS. Trimming at V came to 3 bases and at J to 4 bases, leaving 20 bases not matched to a gene. As DNA, the CDR3 is TGTGCTCTTGGGGACGCCCCAAAGTTTGGGGATAAGGAACGCGATAAACTCATCTTT. Translation gives CALGDAPKFGDKERDKLIF.

The sample holds a few counts of this clone. The translation of this DNA and the TCRdb protein of a much larger clone differ at residue 6, probably owing to a read error; the protein shown here is translated from the DNA. The chain links TRDV1 to TRDJ2; no clear D gene. The CDR3 has 17 residues. Germline V gene sequence: CDR1 TSWWSYY, CDR2 QGS. The V end was cut by 1 base, the J end by 4 bases, with 16 bases between. The CDR3 coding sequence is TGTGCTCTTGGGGAACACTACCCATGGCTGCGGACAGCACAACTCTTCTTT. Protein product: CALGEHYPWLRTAQLFF.

In this sample, this clone is large. The same CDR3 can be traced to other DNA sequences in this sample. V and J are TRDV1 and TRDJ1; 8 bases fit TRDD3. Looked up from germline, CDR1 is TSWWSYY and CDR2 is QGS. Trimming at V came to 1 base and at J to 0 bases, leaving 25 bases not matched to a gene. The CDR3 is 23 amino acids. The CDR3 sequence is CALGEPPSYWGPDSYVYTDKLIF. CDR3 sequence (DNA): TGTGCTCTTGGGGAACCTCCCTCCTACTGGGGGCCAGATAGTTACGTCTACACCGATAAACTCATCTTT.

A few counts support this clone. A far larger clone is just one base off, so this is likely a read error. V and J are TRDV1 and TRDJ2, with a possible D match to TRDD2 (5 bases). The J call could be wrong; TRDJ1 is a better fit for the DNA end. The CDR3 sequence is 17 residues long. Germline assignment: CDR1 TSWWSYY and CDR2 QGS. CDR3 nucleotide sequence: TGTGCTCTTGGGGAACCCTACCCATGGCTGCGGACAGCACAACTCATCTTT. Protein sequence: CALGEPYPWLRTAQLIF.

This clone was detected a few times. A far larger clone is one nucleotide away, so this likely arose from a read error. The J gene is TRDJ1, the V gene TRDV1; 11 bases are shared with TRDD3. The germline V gene has CDR1 TSWWSYY and CDR2 QGS. This CDR3 region has 24 residues. V was clipped by 2 bases and J by 0 bases; unmatched bases: 26. CDR3 coding DNA: TGTGCTCTTGGGGAAATTAGGACCACCACTTGGGGTGGGGGATACGTGGGGTACACCGATAAACTCATCTTT. This codes for CALGEIRTTTWGGGYVGYTDKLIF.